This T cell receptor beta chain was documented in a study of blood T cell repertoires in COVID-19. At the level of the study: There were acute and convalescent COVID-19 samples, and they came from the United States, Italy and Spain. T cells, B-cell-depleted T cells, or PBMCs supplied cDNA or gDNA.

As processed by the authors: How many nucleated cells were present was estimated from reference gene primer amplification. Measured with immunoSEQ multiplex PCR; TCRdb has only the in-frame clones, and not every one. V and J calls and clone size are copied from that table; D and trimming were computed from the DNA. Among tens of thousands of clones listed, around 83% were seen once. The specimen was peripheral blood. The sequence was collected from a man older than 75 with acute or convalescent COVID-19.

CDR3 amino acids: CASSAGSGEETQYF. DNA of the CDR3: TGTGCCAGCAGCGCCGGTAGCGGGGAAGAGACCCAGTACTTC. The V and J genes are TRBV28 and TRBJ2-5, with 8 positions matching TRBD2. The germline V gene encodes CDR1 MDHEN and CDR2 SYDVKM. CDR3 length equals 14 residues. The ends lost 6 bases at V and 3 bases at J; junction bases unmatched: 6.